This TCR beta chain appears in the sequencing data of a study of blood T cells in healthy people across ages (dated by TCRdb to the mid-2010s). With respect to the entire study: In model experiments, roughly one uniquely barcoded TCR beta cDNA molecule per two T cells was captured by template switching. The study measured age-related changes in TCR beta repertoire diversity using deep sequencing normalized with unique cDNA molecular identifiers. The donors were split into four age groups: young (average about 15 years), middle-aged (over 35), aged (around 67) and long-lived (approximately 89). To avoid experimental bias, donors of different ages were spread randomly across the sequencing lanes. Using the same blood draw, the study looked at two additional independent replicas of 1 million unique cDNA reads for two donors, one aged 18 to 30 and the other aged 80 or older.

As regards this clonotype: Its antigen is unknown. The input lacks base qualities; no much larger clone sits a single base away.

The donors were roughly 40 Caucasian individuals from Russia, aged roughly 6 to 90 years, who were systemically healthy. Approximately 9.3 milliliters of peripheral blood were drawn from each donor into EDTA-treated Vacutainer tubes. Ficoll-Paque density-gradient centrifugation was used to isolate PBMCs, with at least 7 million per sample. Total RNA was extracted from PBMCs with Trizol reagent, with at least 6 micrograms obtained per sample. For every donor, an aliquot of PBMCs went through flow cytometry to measure the percentages of naive CD45RAhigh/CD27high T cells. To prepare the library, 5' RACE was applied. The data were produced on an Illumina HiSeq 2500. The second PCR ran for roughly 7 to 12 cycles and used a J-beta primer mix along with a sample-barcoded 5' primer. A unique molecular identifier was introduced onto each TCR beta cDNA molecule by a template-switch 5' adaptor carrying 12 random nucleotides. At least 3 million CDR3-containing paired-end reads were obtained from each sample. First-strand cDNA was synthesized from all RNA with the Mint cDNA synthesis kit, primed by a TRBC-specific oligonucleotide. Following uracil-DNA glycosylase treatment, a first 18-cycle PCR with universal primers M1SS and BC2_uni_R was performed on all cDNA. The published analysis was carried out like this. Each sample was normalized by randomly selecting 1 million high-quality reads, each carrying a distinct molecular identifier. Instead of being binned into consensus sequences, reads that shared molecular identifiers were thrown out. MiTCR, set to a Q25 quality threshold and the strictest error-elimination algorithm, was used for CDR3 identification, clonotype clustering and error correction. A nonparametric unseen species model with Euler transformation was used to estimate lower-bound total TCR beta diversity. Using fastp trimming at Q25 and MiXCR clonotype assembly, TCRdb reanalyzed the public sequencing data and kept in-frame beta chains. Duplicate CDR3 protein sequences are folded into a single record with the most common DNA and genes. These V and J calls are TCRdb output, not the study's own analysis. Within this sample are over 1.5 million distinct CDR3 sequences, with around 50% of them counted one time only. The ten largest clones add up to over 2% of the sample.

Study-wide conclusions, independent of this receptor: Observed TCR beta diversity per million T cells fell roughly linearly with age, and a significant reduction was already apparent by age around 40. The CMV infection status of donors was not known, potentially confounding age-related changes in expanded clonotypes. Since profiling was done on bulk unsorted PBMCs, naive and antigen-experienced compartments could not be conclusively compared. Compared with the aged group, the long-lived group had more naive CD4+ T cells, fewer expanded clones and increased TCR diversity, a pattern suggesting age selection. Total diversity estimates from one million sequenced T cells were considered lower bounds and underestimates. There was a strong correlation between observed TCR beta diversity and the percentage of naive T cells measured by flow cytometry.

Measured from the cysteine to the phenylalanine, the CDR3 is 14 residues long. Solely the CDR3 DNA is kept, with 42 bases framed from the first base. Trimming leaves V shorter by 1 base and J shorter by 8 bases, with the junction holding 7 bases beyond the gene matches. CDR1 SGDLS and CDR2 YYNGEE are derived from the germline V gene. The material sequenced was blood. This TCR was sampled from a woman aged 40 to 50 in good health. This receptor chain uses TRBV9 and TRBJ2-3, with 7 middle bases fitting TRBD2. The sequenced DNA: TGTGCCAGCAGCGTATTGGGGAGGGAAGGTACGCAGTATTTT. This sequence encodes CASSVLGREGTQYF.